This TCR beta chain was recorded in a study of T cell clones after liver transplantation (dated by TCRdb to between 2018 and 2021). At the level of the whole study: Samples were obtained from ITN030ST, a randomized trial in which withdrawal of immunosuppression was attempted within 2 years of liver transplantation. Donor-reactive T cell clones were identified using TCRbeta sequencing after a pre-transplant mixed lymphocyte reaction and were then followed in post-transplant blood. As an antigen-independent comparator for donor-reactive sequences, third party-reactive TCRbeta sequences were also identified from pre-transplant MLRs. Three of the eight recipients were HCV-positive; the others were transplanted for non-autoimmune, non-viral indications. Subjects received no induction therapy and standard immunosuppression until randomization at 12-24 months post-transplant. To count as tolerant, a recipient had to stay completely off immunosuppression for at least one year without liver enzymes climbing beyond twice the upper limit of normal. Blood samples were collected pre-transplant, pre-randomization before withdrawal, and post-randomization after either complete withdrawal or failed withdrawal. A cohort of 8 liver transplant recipients was studied, of whom 3 were classified as tolerant and 5 as non-tolerant.

On this clone: No cognate antigen has been identified for it. Base quality data are lacking; no much larger clone is found one base away.

The CDR3 starts with the cysteine, ends with the phenylalanine, and has 16 residues. Of all the DNA, just the CDR3 is kept, 48 bases in frame from base 1. At the junction V is shortened by 8 bases and J by 2 bases, with 20 bases in between. Based on the germline V gene, the CDR1 and CDR2 sequences are SNHLY and FYNNEI. Frozen genomic DNA underwent high-throughput TCRbeta CDR3 sequencing by immunoSEQ, including PCR amplification, mapping, bias correction and internal controls. In the paper's pipeline: Only productive rearrangements were retained, and each unique TCRbeta sequence was defined by its CDR3 nucleotide sequence together with its V and J gene. For a sequence to be called donor-reactive, it needed a frequency of at least 0.01% and at least 5-fold expansion in CFSE-low cells compared with unstimulated pre-transplant cells. Minimum frequency thresholds were set for each subject based on the unstimulated sample with the lowest template count, ensuring at least 90% detection power. Jensen-Shannon divergence between the top 1000 TCRbeta sequences post-transplant and pre-transplant was used to measure repertoire turnover. Two-sided Fisher's exact tests were used to test for changes in the detection of donor-reactive sequences. The table was pulled from immuneACCESS by TCRdb, which kept in-frame rearrangements only. Such tables lose some clones; where checked, under half of the loss comes from unresolved V genes, and the rest has no known cause. For V, J and clone size, that table is used; D and trimming come from the DNA. The sample profile shows about 78,000 clones; about 80% of them were found once. The leading ten clones occupy less than 0.65% of the sample.

Summary of the overall study and its limitations: A significant post-transplant decrease in circulating donor-reactive CD4 TCRbeta sequences was observed in most of the 8 subjects, irrespective of tolerance or HCV status. A greater decline was seen for donor-reactive sequences than for third party-reactive sequences, suggesting partial antigen-specific deletion unrelated to withdrawal success. In two subjects, low numbers of available donor cells limited the measurable donor-reactive repertoire. Because no allograft tissue specimens were available, donor-reactive T cells may have migrated into the graft instead of being deleted. When repertoire turnover was accounted for, significantly reduced detection of donor-reactive sequences was found in 7 of 8 subjects for CD4 and in 8 of 8 subjects for CD8. Conclusions were preliminary, limited by small, heterogeneous patient numbers and non-standardized post-transplant time points.

Explained via the paper, the time point label denotes: pre-transplant. Thawed unstimulated PBMCs were stained for CD3, CD4 and CD8 and FACS-sorted into CD3+CD4+ and CD3+CD8+ populations. All 8 studied subjects were randomized to withdrawal of immunosuppression. The Qiagen DNeasy Blood and Tissue Kit was used to isolate genomic DNA. The sequencing used CD4+ T cells from blood, collected before liver transplant. The chain is assembled from TRBV2 and TRBJ2-3; the D segment is perhaps TRBD1 or TRBD2, each sharing 6 matched bases. The sequence came from a human donor who received a liver transplant. The DNA sequence is TGTGCCAGCCCCGAAGGCGGGACATCCCCCACAGATACGCAGTATTTT. Its translation reads: CASPEGGTSPTDTQYF.